One sample yielded the 10 T cell receptor beta chains listed below, sequenced in a study of shared clonotypes between healthy human individuals. Only in-frame clones appear in the TCRdb table, and some are missing; sequencing was by immunoSEQ multiplex PCR. The table records under 1,100,000 clones, around three quarters of them present only once. What was sequenced was memory CD4+ T cells from PBMCs. As to subset: CD45RA-negative fraction. These TCRs come from a man in his late teens or twenties in good health. Some clones in this sample may be carry-over from other donors' samples.

This clone has only one observation. This chain links TRBV28 with TRBJ1-3, with D perhaps matching TRBD1 (6 bases). The CDR3 consists of 16 residues. Germline V gives CDR1 MDHEN, CDR2 SYDVKM. V lost 4 bases and J 0 bases, leaving 13 bases between the germline ends. This CDR3 is CASSSYRASSGNTIYF. DNA of the CDR3: TGTGCCAGCAGTTCATACAGGGCTAGCTCTGGAAACACCATATATTTT.

The chain is built from TRBV5-8 and TRBJ2-1; perhaps TRBD2 as D (6 bases). Trimming left V 4 bases short and J 2 bases short, with 13 bases between. CDR3 size: 15 residues. Germline CDR1 SGHTS, CDR2 YDEGEE. This CDR3 is CASSLGTLTYNEQFF. The CDR3 DNA reads as TGTGCCAGCAGCCTTGGGACTCTCACCTACAATGAGCAGTTCTTC. The complete variable domain, with remaining parts taken from reference TRBV5-8 and TRBJ2-1, reads EAGVTQSPTHLIKTRGQQATLRCSPISGHTSVYWYQQALGLGLQFLLWYDEGEERNRGNFPPRFSGRQFPNYSSELNVNALELEDSALYLCASSLGTLTYNEQFFGPGTRLTVL.

This chain links TRBV4-3 with TRBJ1-3; D gene uncertain. CDR3 length: 13 amino acids. Trimming removed 4 bases at V and 8 bases at J, with 12 bases between. The germline CDR1 and CDR2 sequences are LGHNA and YSLEER. The CDR3 here is CASSLPLFHTIYF. CDR3 nucleotide sequence: TGCGCCAGCAGCCTCCCCCTGTTTCACACCATATATTTT.

V is TRBV7-3 and J is TRBJ2-3; no clear D gene. The CDR3 runs to 15 residues. Germline CDR1 reads SGHTA; CDR2 reads FQGTGA. The V and J ends lost 4 bases and 2 bases respectively, with 13 bases between them. CDR3 nucleotides: TGTGCCAGCAGCTCGGCAGGAGTTGTCACAGATACGCAGTATTTT. This sequence encodes CASSSAGVVTDTQYF.

This clone occurred a few times. The same CDR3 is also encoded by other DNA sequences in this sample. The chain joins TRBV18 to TRBJ2-1; TRBD2 matches 11 bases. From germline, CDR1 is KGHSH and CDR2 LQKENI. After removal of 3 bases from V and 3 bases from J, the junction contained 1 base not matched to a gene. The CDR3 is made up of 15 amino acids. The CDR3 is CASSPGLADYNEQFF. For the CDR3, the DNA is TGTGCCAGCTCACCGGGACTAGCGGACTACAATGAGCAGTTCTTC.

The chain carries TRBV4-1 and TRBJ2-3; TRBD1 matches at 7 bases. Losses at the gene ends were 5 bases for V and 0 bases for J; bases not matched to a gene: 8. The CDR3 extends over 16 amino acids. Germline-derived CDR1 and CDR2 are MGHRA and YSYEKL. The CDR3 protein is CASSYQQGTSTDTQYF. As DNA, the CDR3 is TGCGCCAGCAGCTACCAACAGGGGACAAGCACAGATACGCAGTATTTT.

The chain couples TRBV7-9 to TRBJ2-6, with a tentative D call TRBD1 (6 bases). With 4 bases removed from V and 0 bases from J, the gap between germline ends came to 7 bases. This CDR3 comprises 15 residues. The V gene's germline CDR1 is SEHNR and CDR2 FQNEAQ (reference sequence). In nucleotides, the CDR3 is TGTGCCAGCAGCTGGACAGACTCTGGGGCCAACGTCCTGACTTTC. It translates to CASSWTDSGANVLTF.

The genes are TRBV7-3 and TRBJ2-1; D perhaps matches TRBD2 (5 bases). This CDR3 is built from 13 residues. Trimming took off 4 bases at V and 4 bases at J, with 8 bases between the two ends. The germline V gene encodes CDR1 SGHTA and CDR2 FQGTGA. CDR3 in DNA: TGTGCCAGCAGCTCCGGGGTTTACAATGAGCAGTTCTTC. It is translated as CASSSGVYNEQFF.

About this clone itself: The sample carries other DNA sequences with the same CDR3. This chain joins TRBV30 and TRBJ1-2; tentative D call: TRBD1 (6 bases). Germline CDR1 reads GTSNPN; CDR2 reads SVGIG (reference sequence). The length of the CDR3 is 13 residues. Deletions cut 2 bases from V and 4 bases from J, with 11 bases between. The CDR3 is CAWSRRGGYGYTF. CDR3 bases: TGTGCCTGGAGTCGGAGGGGGGGCTATGGCTACACCTTC.

The V call is TRBV15, the J call TRBJ2-7; 7 bases map to TRBD2. Germline V gene data show CDR1 as LNHNV and CDR2 as YYDKDF (reference sequence). The V segment lost 6 bases and the J segment 6 bases; nucleotides outside the gene matches: 11. This CDR3 has 14 amino acids. CDR3 protein: CATRGDYGPGEQYF. The CDR3 bases are TGTGCCACCAGGGGGGACTATGGCCCGGGCGAGCAGTACTTC.